A single T cell receptor (beta chain) is shown here with its context. Its antigen is undetermined. These data come from a study of cytomegalovirus exposure and HLA in healthy donors. The wider study: The 120 or so validation repertoires matched the approximately 700 first-cohort repertoires in platform, a later analysis reported. Study-wide points: Subsequent analysis revealed that first-cohort TCR clusters tended to co-occur in the 110 or so validation repertoires. Most TCR sequences showed up rarely, but some public TCRs showed up in many donors.

The CDR3 runs to 13 residues. CDR1 is SGHDN and CDR2 is FVKESK in the germline V gene. Trimming cost V 0 bases and J 7 bases, with 9 bases left between them. Profiling relied on immunoSEQ multiplex PCR, and the TCRdb table lists in-frame clones only, not all of them. The table lists fewer than 150,000 clones, 88% of them singletons. Donors were drawn from the approximately 120-subject validation cohort, separate from the approximately 670-subject first cohort. This TCR came from a man younger than 40 in good health and CMV-seronegative. Sequencing input: PBMCs. This rearrangement joins TRBV14 to TRBJ1-2; D gene ambiguous. In nucleotides, the CDR3 is TGTGCCAGCAGCCAAGACGTTGGAGGTGGCTACACCTTC. Protein product: CASSQDVGGGYTF. Full variable domain (outside the CDR3, taken from reference TRBV14 and TRBJ1-2): EAGVTQFPSHSVIEKGQTVTLRCDPISGHDNLYWYRRVMGKEIKFLLHFVKESKQDESGMPNNRFLAERTGGTYSTLKVQPAELEDSGVYFCASSQDVGGGYTFGSGTRLTVV.